The clone carrying this T cell receptor (beta chain) was detected many times. The antigen is unknown. This entry is derived from a study of T cells after yellow fever vaccination. Turning to the study itself: When fractions had low cell numbers, they were prepared with SMART-Seq v4 Ultra Low Input.

Study findings and constraints: Only a small proportion of the clonotypes turned up in both the CD4 and the CD8 compartments, likely arising from convergent recombination. Once the booster was given, most primary-vaccination clones reappeared, at just under 98% for CD4 and approximately 88% for CD8.

The V gene's germline CDR1 is SGHRS and CDR2 YFSETQ. Germline trimming cut 7 bases from V and 2 bases from J; bases unmatched to any gene: 13. CDR3 length: 16 amino acids. From the 5' RACE reads, TCRdb called clonotypes with MiXCR, one entry per CDR3 protein. This table holds around 140,000 distinct CDR3 sequences, under 7% found once. The J gene is TRBJ2-7, the V gene TRBV5-1; 9 positions match TRBD1. This TCR was recovered from a man aged 25-40 years who received the YFV17D yellow fever vaccine. The input for sequencing was CD4+ T cells sorted from PBMCs, taken 10 days after the yellow fever booster vaccination. CDR3 protein: CASGLSGTGNPYEQYF. The CDR3 bases are TGCGCCAGCGGACTTTCCGGGACAGGGAACCCCTACGAGCAGTACTTC.